These 17 T cell receptor beta chains share one sample of origin, sequenced in a study of radiotherapy plus CTLA-4 blockade in lung cancer. TCRdb's copy holds only in-frame clones and misses some; the assay was immunoSEQ multiplex PCR. The table records approximately 32,000 clones, 65% to 75% of them present only once. Sequencing was performed on peripheral blood, taken from a patient treated with radiotherapy plus ipilimumab. Receptor source: a human donor with non-small cell lung cancer who had stable disease on radiotherapy plus ipilimumab.

The chain is built from TRBV7-2 and TRBJ2-1; 13 nucleotides align to TRBD2. The germline V gene encodes CDR1 SGHTA and CDR2 FQGNSA. V shed 5 bases, J shed 7 bases, and the junction held 11 bases outside the gene matches. This CDR3 is 17 amino acids long. The CDR3 spells CASSRYTSGRARNEQFF. In nucleotides, the CDR3 is TGTGCCAGCAGCCGTTATACTAGCGGGAGGGCCAGGAATGAGCAGTTCTTC.

The chain is built from TRBV28 and TRBJ2-5; 14 nucleotides line up with TRBD2. Germline CDR1 MDHEN, CDR2 SYDVKM. The CDR3 covers 17 residues. The ends lost 6 bases at V and 2 bases at J; junction bases unmatched: 8. The CDR3 DNA follows: TGTGCCAGCAGGAAAGGGACTAGCGGGAGAAAGCAAGAGACCCAGTACTTC. It encodes CASRKGTSGRKQETQYF.

This chain links TRBV5-1 with TRBJ2-7; perhaps TRBD1 as D (5 bases). There are 15 residues in the CDR3. V was pared by 0 bases and J by 2 bases, with 12 bases between. Per the germline V gene, CDR1 is SGHRS and CDR2 is YFSETQ. CDR3 in DNA: TGCGCCAGCAGCTTGGACGGCAGGGCAACCTACGAGCAGTACTTC. It specifies CASSLDGRATYEQYF.

This clone was observed a single time. V gene TRBV11-3 combines with J gene TRBJ2-3, with D unclear. Germline values: CDR1 SGHNT, CDR2 YENEEA. There are 15 residues in the CDR3. Deletions cut 3 bases from V and 1 base from J, with 11 bases between. The CDR3 spells CASSFKLAGTDTQYF. The CDR3 DNA follows: TGTGCCAGCAGCTTCAAGCTCGCAGGCACAGATACGCAGTATTTT.

The V and J genes are TRBV7-9 and TRBJ1-1; no clear D gene. The CDR3 is 13 residues long. Trimming left V 10 bases short and J 5 bases short, with 17 bases between. CDR1 is SEHNR, CDR2 FQNEAQ, per germline (reference sequence). CDR3 DNA: TGTGCCAACACACCCTTGACTGGGACTGAAGCTTTCTTT. It specifies CANTPLTGTEAFF.

The V call is TRBV5-4, the J call TRBJ2-1; a possible D gene is TRBD2 (6 bases). Germline CDR1 reads SGHNT; CDR2 reads YYREEE (reference sequence). Between the trimmed V and J ends, which lost 5 bases and 4 bases, there was a span of 19 bases. The CDR3 loop spans 16 amino acids. The CDR3 region is CASSGLREAGYNEQFF. In DNA, the CDR3 is TGTGCCAGCAGTGGGTTGAGGGAGGCCGGGTACAATGAGCAGTTCTTC.

This sequence joins TRBV7-9 and TRBJ2-7; no clear D gene. This CDR3 has 14 amino acids. Germline values: CDR1 SEHNR, CDR2 FQNEAQ (reference sequence). V dropped 5 bases and J dropped 2 bases, with 13 bases sitting between them. This CDR3 reads CASSPRSIPYEQYF. As DNA, the CDR3 is TGTGCCAGCAGCCCCCGGTCGATCCCCTACGAGCAGTACTTC.

This clone was detected only a few times. This rearrangement joins TRBV12-5 to TRBJ2-3; the D is unclear. The CDR3 covers 15 residues. Germline lookup yields CDR1 LGHNT and CDR2 FRNRAP. Trimming took off 4 bases at V and 1 base at J, with 12 bases between the two ends. For the CDR3, the DNA is TGTGCTAGTGGTTCCCCCCCTCCCCGCACAGATACGCAGTATTTT. Amino acid sequence: CASGSPPPRTDTQYF. Together with reference TRBV12-5 and TRBJ2-3, the CDR3 gives the full variable domain: DARVTQTPRHKVTEMGQEVTMRCQPILGHNTVFWYRQTMMQGLELLAYFRNRAPLDDSGMPKDRFSAEMPDATLATLKIQPSEPRDSAVYFCASGSPPPRTDTQYFGPGTRLTVL.

The chain joins TRBV6-1 to TRBJ2-1; possible D gene TRBD2, 5 bases. Germline V CDR1 and CDR2: MNHNS, SASEGT. V lost 7 bases, J lost 12 bases, and 13 bases lay in between. The CDR3 sequence is 11 residues long. The CDR3 here is CASMDFGVQFF. The CDR3 region has the DNA TGTGCCAGCATGGACTTCGGTGTGCAGTTCTTC.

Within the sample, this clone is medium-sized. This chain joins TRBV19 and TRBJ1-5; D ambiguous. The CDR3 totals 15 residues. Germline V gene lookup returns CDR1 LNHDA and CDR2 SQIVND (reference sequence). V lost 7 bases, J lost 5 bases, and 18 bases lay in between. The CDR3, as DNA: TGTGCCAGTATCGGAACTCCGTATACCTATCAGCCCCAGCATTTT. Translation gives CASIGTPYTYQPQHF. Looking up the rest from reference TRBV19 and TRBJ1-5 gives the full variable domain: DGGITQSPKYLFRKEGQNVTLSCEQNLNHDAMYWYRQDPGQGLRLIYYSQIVNDFQKGDIAEGYSVSREKKESFPLTVTSAQKNPTAFYLCASIGTPYTYQPQHFGDGTRLSIL.

This sequence joins TRBV19 and TRBJ2-3; D gene unclear. CDR1 LNHDA and CDR2 SQIVND come from the germline V gene (reference sequence). Between the trimmed V and J ends, which lost 6 bases and 4 bases, there was a span of 14 bases. This CDR3 comprises 14 residues. The CDR3 region has the DNA TGTGCCAGTAGCACCCTTAGGGTTGCAGATACGCAGTATTTT. It specifies CASSTLRVADTQYF. Full variable domain (outside the CDR3, taken from reference TRBV19 and TRBJ2-3): DGGITQSPKYLFRKEGQNVTLSCEQNLNHDAMYWYRQDPGQGLRLIYYSQIVNDFQKGDIAEGYSVSREKKESFPLTVTSAQKNPTAFYLCASSTLRVADTQYFGPGTRLTVL.

This sequence joins TRBV11-3 and TRBJ2-2, with 8 nucleotides matching TRBD1. The ends lost 2 bases at V and 0 bases at J; junction bases unmatched: 11. This CDR3 has 19 residues. The germline V gene encodes CDR1 SGHNT and CDR2 YENEEA. The CDR3 loop is CASSLKAHRGDPNTGELFF. The CDR3 DNA sequence: TGTGCCAGCAGCTTAAAAGCCCACAGGGGGGACCCGAACACCGGGGAGCTGTTTTTT.

The CDR3 loop is CASSRGTSGSYEQYF. CDR3 in DNA: TGTGCCAGCAGCCGGGGGACTAGCGGGAGCTACGAGCAGTACTTC. The chain is built from TRBV14 and TRBJ2-7; 14 nucleotides agree with TRBD2. The CDR3 runs to 15 residues. The J segment lost 3 bases and the V segment lost 4 bases, leaving 2 bases of the junction unmatched. In germline, CDR1 is SGHDN, CDR2 FVKESK.

V usage is TRBV13 and J usage is TRBJ2-7; D may be TRBD1 or TRBD2 (5 bases each). This CDR3 spans 15 amino acids. The ends were cut back, 3 bases at V and 0 bases at J, with 12 bases in the middle. The V gene's germline CDR1 is PRHDT and CDR2 FYEKMQ (reference sequence). CDR3 protein: CASSFFWGNSYEQYF. The CDR3 DNA sequence: TGTGCCAGCAGCTTCTTCTGGGGGAACTCCTACGAGCAGTACTTC.

The rearrangement joins TRBV6-1 to TRBJ2-2; 8 nucleotides line up with TRBD2. Germline V CDR1 and CDR2: MNHNS, SASEGT. This CDR3 is 15 amino acids long. V shed 5 bases, J shed 4 bases, and the junction held 6 bases outside the gene matches. The DNA for the CDR3 is TGTGCCAGCAGTAACGGACTAGCTGCCACCGGGGAGCTGTTTTTT. As protein: CASSNGLAATGELFF.

V gene TRBV18 combines with J gene TRBJ2-3; TRBD1 might be the D (5 bases). CDR1 and CDR2 from the germline V gene are KGHSH and LQKENI. The CDR3 totals 14 residues. V shed 3 bases and J shed 5 bases, with 12 bases lying between them. The CDR3: CASSPARVVDTQYF. The CDR3 coding sequence is TGTGCCAGCTCACCGGCCAGGGTGGTAGATACGCAGTATTTT. Combining the CDR3 with reference TRBV18 and TRBJ2-3 gives the whole variable domain NAGVMQNPRHLVRRRGQEARLRCSPMKGHSHVYWYRQLPEEGLKFMVYLQKENIIDESGMPKERFSAEFPKEGPSILRIQQVVRGDSAAYFCASSPARVVDTQYFGPGTRLTVL.

This clone is judged medium-sized. The rearrangement joins TRBV6-6 to TRBJ1-5, with 8 bases aligning to TRBD1. Germline V CDR1 and CDR2: MNHNY, SVGAGI (reference sequence). The CDR3 spans 14 residues. With V trimmed by 7 bases and J by 0 bases, 2 bases remained unmatched. CDR3 in amino acids: CASNRGDSNQPQHF. CDR3 in DNA: TGTGCCAGCAACAGGGGGGATAGCAATCAGCCCCAGCATTTT.